Included here is one T cell receptor (beta chain) sequence, with context. Participants were aged about 18 to 90 years, lived in 24 US areas, and enrolled virtually. These data come from a study of blood T cell repertoires in COVID-19. Across the study: Both acute and convalescent COVID-19 samples were obtained from the United States, Italy and Spain. The cDNA or gDNA used as material had been derived from T cells, B-cell-depleted T cells, or PBMCs.

The CDR3 extends over 14 amino acids. Unmatched junction bases numbered 9, after V lost 6 bases and J lost 4 bases. The germline CDR1 and CDR2 sequences are MDHEN and SYDVKM. TCRdb's copy holds only in-frame clones and misses some; the assay was immunoSEQ multiplex PCR. The sample contains approximately 170,000 clones, 79% of which appear only once. The J gene is TRBJ2-7, the V gene TRBV28; the match to TRBD2 covers 7 bases. This TCR derives from a woman aged 70 to 79 in a cohort exposed to, infected with or recovered from COVID-19 (not recorded which). Sequenced material: PBMCs or T cells enriched from blood (not recorded which). The CDR3 spells CASRVTVGGYEQYF. CDR3 bases: TGTGCCAGCAGGGTAACAGTCGGGGGGTACGAGCAGTACTTC.